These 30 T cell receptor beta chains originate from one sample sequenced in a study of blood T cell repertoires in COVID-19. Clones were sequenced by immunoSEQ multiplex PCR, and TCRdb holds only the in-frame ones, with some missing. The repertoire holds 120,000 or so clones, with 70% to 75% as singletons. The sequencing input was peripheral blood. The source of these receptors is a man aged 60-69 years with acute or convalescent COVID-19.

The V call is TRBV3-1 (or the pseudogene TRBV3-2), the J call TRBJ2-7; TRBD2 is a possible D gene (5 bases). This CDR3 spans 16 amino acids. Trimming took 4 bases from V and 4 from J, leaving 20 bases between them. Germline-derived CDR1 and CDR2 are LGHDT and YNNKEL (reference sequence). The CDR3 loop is CASSPPPLASIYEQYF. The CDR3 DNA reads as TGTGCCAGCAGCCCGCCCCCATTAGCGAGTATATACGAGCAGTACTTC.

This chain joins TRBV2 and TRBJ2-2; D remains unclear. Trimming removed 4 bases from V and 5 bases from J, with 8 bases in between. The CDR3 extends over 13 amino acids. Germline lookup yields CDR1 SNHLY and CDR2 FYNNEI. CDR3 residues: CASSAWQTGELFF. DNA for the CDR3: TGTGCCAGCAGTGCCTGGCAGACCGGGGAGCTGTTTTTT.

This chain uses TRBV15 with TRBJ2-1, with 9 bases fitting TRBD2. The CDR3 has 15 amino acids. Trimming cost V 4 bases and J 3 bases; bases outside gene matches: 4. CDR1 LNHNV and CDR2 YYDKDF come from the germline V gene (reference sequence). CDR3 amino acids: CATSKRTSDYNEQFF. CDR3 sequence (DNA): TGTGCCACCAGCAAAAGGACTAGCGACTACAATGAGCAGTTCTTC. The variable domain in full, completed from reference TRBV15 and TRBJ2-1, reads DAMVIQNPRYQVTQFGKPVTLSCSQTLNHNVMYWYQQKSSQAPKLLFHYYDKDFNNEADTPDNFQSRRPNTSFCFLDIRSPGLGDTAMYLCATSKRTSDYNEQFFGPGTRLTVL.

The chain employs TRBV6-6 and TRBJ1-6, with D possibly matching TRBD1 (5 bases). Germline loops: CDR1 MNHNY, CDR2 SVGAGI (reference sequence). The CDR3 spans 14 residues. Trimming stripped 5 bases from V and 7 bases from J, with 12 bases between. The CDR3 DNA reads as TGTGCCAGCAGTCCCGGTCGGGGGAATTCACCCCTCCACTTT. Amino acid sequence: CASSPGRGNSPLHF.

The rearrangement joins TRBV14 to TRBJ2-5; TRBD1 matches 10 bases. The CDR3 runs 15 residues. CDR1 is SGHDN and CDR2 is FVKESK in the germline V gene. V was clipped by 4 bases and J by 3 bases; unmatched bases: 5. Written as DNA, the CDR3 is TGTGCCAGCAGCCTCCCGACAGGGGGCGAAGAGACCCAGTACTTC. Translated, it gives CASSLPTGGEETQYF. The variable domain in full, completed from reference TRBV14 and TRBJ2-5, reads EAGVTQFPSHSVIEKGQTVTLRCDPISGHDNLYWYRRVMGKEIKFLLHFVKESKQDESGMPNNRFLAERTGGTYSTLKVQPAELEDSGVYFCASSLPTGGEETQYFGPGTRLLVL.

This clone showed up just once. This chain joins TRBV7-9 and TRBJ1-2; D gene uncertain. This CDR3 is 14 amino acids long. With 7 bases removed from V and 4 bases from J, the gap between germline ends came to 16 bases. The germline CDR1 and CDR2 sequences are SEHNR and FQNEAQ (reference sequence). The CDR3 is CASTPSGGGYGYTF. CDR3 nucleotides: TGTGCCAGCACCCCTTCGGGAGGCGGCTATGGCTACACCTTC.

Here the CDR3 DNA reads TGTGCCAGCAGTAATCCGGGACAAGGGCAATTTGAAGCTTTCTTT. Translation: CASSNPGQGQFEAFF. J is TRBJ1-1 and V is TRBV6-6; the D gene is possibly TRBD1 (6 bases). The CDR3 has 15 residues. Trimming shortened V by 5 bases and J by 7 bases, and 20 bases separated the two germline ends. Germline V gene data show CDR1 as MNHNY and CDR2 as SVGAGI (reference sequence).

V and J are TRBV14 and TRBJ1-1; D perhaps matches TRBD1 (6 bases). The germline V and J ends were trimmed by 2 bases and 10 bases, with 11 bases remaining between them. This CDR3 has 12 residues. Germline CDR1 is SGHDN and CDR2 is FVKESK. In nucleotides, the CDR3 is TGTGCCAGCAGCCAAAACGACAGGCGAGCTTTCTTT. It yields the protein CASSQNDRRAFF.

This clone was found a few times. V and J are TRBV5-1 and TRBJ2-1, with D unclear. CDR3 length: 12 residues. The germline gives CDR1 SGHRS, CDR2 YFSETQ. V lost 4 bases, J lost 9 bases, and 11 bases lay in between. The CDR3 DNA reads TGCGCCAGCAGCCAAGAGGCCGGTGAGCAGTTCTTC. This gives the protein CASSQEAGEQFF.

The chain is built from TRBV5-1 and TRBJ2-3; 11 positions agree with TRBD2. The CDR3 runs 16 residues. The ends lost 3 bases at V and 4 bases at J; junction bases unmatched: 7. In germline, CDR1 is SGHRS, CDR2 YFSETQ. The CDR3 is CASSSTGTSGSDTQYF. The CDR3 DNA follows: TGCGCCAGCAGCTCCACCGGGACTAGCGGATCAGATACGCAGTATTTT. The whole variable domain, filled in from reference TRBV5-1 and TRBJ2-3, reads KAGVTQTPRYLIKTRGQQVTLSCSPISGHRSVSWYQQTPGQGLQFLFEYFSETQRNKGNFPGRFSGRQFSNSRSEMNVSTLELGDSALYLCASSSTGTSGSDTQYFGPGTRLTVL.

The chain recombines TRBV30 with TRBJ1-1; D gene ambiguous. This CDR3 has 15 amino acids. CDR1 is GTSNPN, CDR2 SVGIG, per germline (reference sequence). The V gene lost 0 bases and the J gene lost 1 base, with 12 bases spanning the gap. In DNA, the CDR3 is TGTGCCTGGAGTGTCGGCGGGAGATGGAACACTGAAGCTTTCTTT. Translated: CAWSVGGRWNTEAFF.

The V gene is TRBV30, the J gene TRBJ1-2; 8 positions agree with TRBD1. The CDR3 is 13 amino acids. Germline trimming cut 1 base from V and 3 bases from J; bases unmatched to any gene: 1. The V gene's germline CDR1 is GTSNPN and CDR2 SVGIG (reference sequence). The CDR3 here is CAWSAQGDYGYTF. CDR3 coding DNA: TGTGCCTGGAGTGCACAGGGGGACTATGGCTACACCTTC.

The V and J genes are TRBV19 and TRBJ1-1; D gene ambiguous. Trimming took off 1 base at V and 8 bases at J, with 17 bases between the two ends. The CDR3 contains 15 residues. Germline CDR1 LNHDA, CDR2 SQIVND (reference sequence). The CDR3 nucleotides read TGTGCCAGTAGTATAGTTCCGGGTAACCAGCTCGAAGCTTTCTTT. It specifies CASSIVPGNQLEAFF.

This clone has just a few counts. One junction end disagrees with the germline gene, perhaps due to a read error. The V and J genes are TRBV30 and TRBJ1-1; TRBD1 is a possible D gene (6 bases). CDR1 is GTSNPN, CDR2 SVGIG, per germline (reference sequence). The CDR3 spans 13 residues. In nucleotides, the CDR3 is TGTGCCTGGAGGATACAGGGTAACATTGAAGCTTTCTTT. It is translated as CAWRIQGNIEAFF.

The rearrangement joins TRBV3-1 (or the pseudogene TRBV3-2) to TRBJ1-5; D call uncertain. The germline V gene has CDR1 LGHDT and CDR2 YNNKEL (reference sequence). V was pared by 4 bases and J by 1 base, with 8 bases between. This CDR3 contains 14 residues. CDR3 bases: TGTGCCAGCAGCCCAACGGGGAGCAATCAGCCCCAGCATTTT. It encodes CASSPTGSNQPQHF.

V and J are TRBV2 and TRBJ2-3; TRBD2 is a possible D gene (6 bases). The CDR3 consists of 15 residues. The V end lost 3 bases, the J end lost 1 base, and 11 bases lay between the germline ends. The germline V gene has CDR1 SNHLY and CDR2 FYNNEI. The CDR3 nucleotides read TGTGCCAGCAGTGACGGGACTCACGGCACAGATACGCAGTATTTT. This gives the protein CASSDGTHGTDTQYF.

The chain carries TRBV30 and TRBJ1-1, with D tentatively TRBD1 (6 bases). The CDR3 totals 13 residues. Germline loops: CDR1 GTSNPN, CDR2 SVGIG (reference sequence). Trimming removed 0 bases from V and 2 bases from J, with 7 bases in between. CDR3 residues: CAWSVQGNTEAFF. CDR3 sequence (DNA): TGTGCCTGGAGTGTACAGGGTAACACTGAAGCTTTCTTT.

The DNA of the CDR3 is TGCGCCAGCAGCTTGGATCGGCCACCGGGTATCCCCGCAACTAATGAAAAACTGTTTTTT. Amino acids: CASSLDRPPGIPATNEKLFF. This chain joins TRBV5-1 and TRBJ1-4; D unresolved. Trimming took off 0 bases at V and 0 bases at J, with 21 bases between the two ends. The CDR3 is 20 residues long. CDR1 is SGHRS and CDR2 is YFSETQ in the germline V gene.

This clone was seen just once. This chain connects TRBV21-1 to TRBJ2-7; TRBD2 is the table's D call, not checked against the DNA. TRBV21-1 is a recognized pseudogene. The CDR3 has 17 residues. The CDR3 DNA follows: TGTGCCAGCAGCAACTACACTAGCGGGAGTATGTCCTACGAGCAGTACTTC. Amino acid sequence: CASSNYTSGSMSYEQYF.

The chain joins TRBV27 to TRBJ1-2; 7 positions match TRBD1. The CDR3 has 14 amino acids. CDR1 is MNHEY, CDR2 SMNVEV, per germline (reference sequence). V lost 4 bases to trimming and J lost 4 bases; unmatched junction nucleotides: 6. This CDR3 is CASSSGTDSYGYTF. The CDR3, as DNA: TGTGCCAGCAGTTCAGGGACAGACAGCTATGGCTACACCTTC.

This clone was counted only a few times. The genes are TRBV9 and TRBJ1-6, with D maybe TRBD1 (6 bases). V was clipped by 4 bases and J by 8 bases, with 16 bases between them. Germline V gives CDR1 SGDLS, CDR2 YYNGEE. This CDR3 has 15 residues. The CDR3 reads CASSLSPGEYSPLHF. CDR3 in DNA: TGTGCCAGCAGCCTTTCCCCAGGGGAGTATTCACCCCTCCACTTT.

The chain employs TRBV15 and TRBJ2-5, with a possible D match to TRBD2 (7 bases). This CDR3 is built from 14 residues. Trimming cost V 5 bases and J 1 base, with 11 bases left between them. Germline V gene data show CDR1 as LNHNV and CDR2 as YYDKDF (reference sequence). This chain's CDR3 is CATSLGGPQETQYF. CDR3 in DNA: TGTGCCACCAGCCTCGGGGGGCCCCAAGAGACCCAGTACTTC.

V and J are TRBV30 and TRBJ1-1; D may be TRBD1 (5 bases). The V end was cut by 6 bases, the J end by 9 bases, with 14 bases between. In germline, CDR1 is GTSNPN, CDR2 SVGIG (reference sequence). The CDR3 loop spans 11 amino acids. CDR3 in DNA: TGTGCCTGTCTCCGGCGGGGACAAGCTTTCTTT. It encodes CACLRRGQAFF. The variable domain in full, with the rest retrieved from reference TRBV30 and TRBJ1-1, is SQTIHQWPATLVQPVGSPLSLECTVEGTSNPNLYWYRQAAGRGLQLLFYSVGIGQISSEVPQNLSASRPQDRQFILSSKKLLLSDSGFYLCACLRRGQAFFGQGTRLTVV.

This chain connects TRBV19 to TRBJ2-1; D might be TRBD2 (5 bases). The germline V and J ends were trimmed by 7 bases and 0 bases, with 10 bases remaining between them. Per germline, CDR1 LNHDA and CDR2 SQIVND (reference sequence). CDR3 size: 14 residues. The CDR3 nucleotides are TGTGCCAGTATGGAAGGGAGCTCCTACAATGAGCAGTTCTTC. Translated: CASMEGSSYNEQFF.

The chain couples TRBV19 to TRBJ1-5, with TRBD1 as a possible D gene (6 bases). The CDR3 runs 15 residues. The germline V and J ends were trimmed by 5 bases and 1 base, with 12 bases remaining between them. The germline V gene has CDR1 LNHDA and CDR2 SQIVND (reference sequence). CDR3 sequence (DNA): TGTGCCAGTAGTTGGACGGACAGAAGCAATCAGCCCCAGCATTTT. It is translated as CASSWTDRSNQPQHF.

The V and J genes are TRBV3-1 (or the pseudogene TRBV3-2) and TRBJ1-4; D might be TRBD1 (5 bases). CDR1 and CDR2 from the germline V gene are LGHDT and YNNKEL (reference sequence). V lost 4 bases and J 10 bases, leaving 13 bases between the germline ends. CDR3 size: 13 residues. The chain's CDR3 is CASSPLRGGKLFF. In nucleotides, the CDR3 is TGTGCCAGCAGCCCTTTGCGGGGGGGAAAACTGTTTTTT.

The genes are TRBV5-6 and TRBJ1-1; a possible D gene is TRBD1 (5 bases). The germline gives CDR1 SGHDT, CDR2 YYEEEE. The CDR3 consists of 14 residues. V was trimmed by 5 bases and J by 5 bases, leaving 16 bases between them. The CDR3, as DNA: TGTGCCAGCAGGGCAGCGGGGGGTTATACTGAAGCTTTCTTT. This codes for CASRAAGGYTEAFF.

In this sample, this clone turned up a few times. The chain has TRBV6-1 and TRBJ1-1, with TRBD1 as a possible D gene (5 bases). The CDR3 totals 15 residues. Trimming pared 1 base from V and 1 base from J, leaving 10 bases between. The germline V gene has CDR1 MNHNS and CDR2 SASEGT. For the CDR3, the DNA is TGTGCCAGCAGTGAAGTATGGGGCTCGAACACTGAAGCTTTCTTT. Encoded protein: CASSEVWGSNTEAFF.

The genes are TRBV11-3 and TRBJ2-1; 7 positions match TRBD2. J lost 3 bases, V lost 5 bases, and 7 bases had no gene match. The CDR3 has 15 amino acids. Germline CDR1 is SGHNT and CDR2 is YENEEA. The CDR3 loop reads CASSTSGTYYNEQFF. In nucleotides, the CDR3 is TGTGCCAGCAGCACGAGCGGGACCTACTACAATGAGCAGTTCTTC. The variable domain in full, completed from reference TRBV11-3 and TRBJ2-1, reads EAGVVQSPRYKIIEKKQPVAFWCNPISGHNTLYWYLQNLGQGPELLIRYENEEAVDDSQLPKDRFSAERLKGVDSTLKIQPAELGDSAVYLCASSTSGTYYNEQFFGPGTRLTVL.

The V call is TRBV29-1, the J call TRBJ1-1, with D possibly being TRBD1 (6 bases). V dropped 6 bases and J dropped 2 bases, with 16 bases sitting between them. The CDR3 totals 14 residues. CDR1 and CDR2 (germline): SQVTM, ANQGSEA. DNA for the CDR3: TGCAGCGTAAATCGGGGGGGCGATAACACTGAAGCTTTCTTT. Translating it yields CSVNRGGDNTEAFF.